This T cell receptor beta chain was recorded in a study of T cells expressing NK-cell markers. Broader study findings: NKG2C+ dominant clonotypes from roughly 6 donors made up roughly 1.0-7.0% of CD8+ T cells.

Comments on this clonotype: Its cognate antigen is unknown.

Synthesis of TCR beta cDNA relied on 5'RACE template switching carrying UMIs. TCRdb re-called the 5' RACE reads and shows each CDR3 protein once, DNA omitted. This sample's clone table lists around 140,000 distinct CDR3 sequences. The CDR3 is 13 residues long. Per germline, CDR1 SQVTM and CDR2 ANQGSEA. This chain uses TRBV29-1 with TRBJ2-7; no DNA is available, so the TRBD1 call from TCRdb remains unchecked. Input material: blood T cells: a sorted CD56 or NKG2C T cell subset, CD4+ or CD8+ T cells, or bulk PBMC T cells (not recorded which). The TCR sequence derives from a man aged 18 to 29 in good health. The CDR3 sequence: CSTMNPGSYEQYF.